Shown below are 29 T cell receptor beta chains from a single sample sequenced in a study of identical twins listed by TCRdb under 2016. The library came from 5' RACE. The reads were generated on an Illumina HiSeq 2000. TCRdb ran its own pipeline on the public reads, namely fastp trimming at Q25 and MiXCR clone calling, and kept in-frame beta chains. Every distinct CDR3 protein forms one entry, paired with its most common genes and DNA. The sample data list about 520,000 distinct CDR3 sequences, and 20% to 25% of these were observed just once. The ten largest clonotypes hold about 0.91% of the sample. The same sample was also used in a study of T cells expressing NK-cell markers.

Sequenced input: CD4+ T cells sorted from blood. The receptors stem from a woman aged 18-30 years in good health.

The chain combines TRBV4-3 with TRBJ2-7; no definite D call. CDR1 LGHNA and CDR2 YSLEER come from the germline V gene. The ends were cut back, 1 base at V and 3 bases at J, with 7 bases in the middle. This CDR3 comprises 13 residues. The CDR3 sequence: CASSQGRHYEQYF. In DNA form, the CDR3 reads TGCGCCAGCAGCCAAGGTCGGCACTACGAGCAGTACTTC.

V is TRBV9 and J is TRBJ2-7; TRBD1 or TRBD2 may be the D gene (5 bases each). Trimming cost V 3 bases and J 8 bases, with 18 bases left between them. This CDR3 is built from 14 residues. Germline-derived CDR1 and CDR2 are SGDLS and YYNGEE. The CDR3 nucleotides are TGTGCCAGCAGCGAAACCGGGGCGACCAACCAGCAGTACTTC. Its protein product is CASSETGATNQQYF. Full variable domain (remainder filled in from reference TRBV9 and TRBJ2-7): DSGVTQTPKHLITATGQRVTLRCSPRSGDLSVYWYQQSLDQGLQFLIQYYNGEERAKGNILERFSAQQFPDLHSELNLSSLELGDSALYFCASSETGATNQQYFGPGTRLTVT.

This clonotype was recorded a few times. V is TRBV2 and J is TRBJ2-5; the D is unclear. With 11 bases removed from V and 1 base from J, the gap between germline ends came to 11 bases. Germline V CDR1 and CDR2: SNHLY, FYNNEI. This CDR3 is 12 amino acids long. This CDR3 reads CASDWLQETQYF. The DNA of the CDR3 is TGTGCCTCCGACTGGCTCCAAGAGACCCAGTACTTC.

This clonotype came up a few times. This chain joins TRBV6-2 or TRBV6-3 and TRBJ2-7; 12 bases line up with TRBD2. The germline CDR1 and CDR2 sequences are MNHEY and SVGEGT. With V trimmed by 6 bases and J by 11 bases, 5 bases remained unmatched. The CDR3 sequence is 12 residues long. CDR3 sequence: CASRTRTSGKYF. DNA of the CDR3: TGTGCCAGCAGAACCCGGACTAGCGGGAAGTACTTC.

This clonotype was seen a few times. V is TRBV5-1 and J is TRBJ2-5; the D gene is possibly TRBD1 (5 bases). V lost 2 bases to trimming and J lost 1 base, with 12 bases between them. This CDR3 comprises 15 residues. Germline lookup yields CDR1 SGHRS and CDR2 YFSETQ. CDR3 in amino acids: CASSLPRQSQETQYF. The CDR3 DNA is TGCGCCAGCAGCTTACCCCGACAGAGCCAAGAGACCCAGTACTTC.

This clonotype came up a few times. This chain joins TRBV6-1 and TRBJ2-1, with D perhaps TRBD2 (7 bases). This CDR3 is built from 14 residues. Germline lookup yields CDR1 MNHNS and CDR2 SASEGT. The ends were cut back, 8 bases at V and 8 bases at J, with 19 bases in the middle. Here the CDR3 DNA reads TGTGCCAGCGCTCTAGGGGGGGGTTACGATGAGCAGTTCTTC. Protein: CASALGGGYDEQFF.

This chain's CDR3 is CASSVISGSNEQFF. CDR3 coding DNA: TGTGCCAGCAGCGTAATTAGCGGGTCGAATGAGCAGTTCTTC. The V and J genes are TRBV7-9 and TRBJ2-1; 7 bases are shared with TRBD2. CDR1 is SEHNR, CDR2 FQNEAQ, per germline (reference sequence). This CDR3 region has 14 residues. The V and J ends lost 5 bases and 7 bases, in that order; junction bases with no gene match: 8.

The chain carries TRBV27 and TRBJ2-7; the D is unclear. The CDR3 is 10 residues long. V gave up 8 bases and J gave up 6 bases, with 8 bases separating them. Per germline, CDR1 MNHEY and CDR2 SMNVEV (reference sequence). This CDR3 is CASGSPEQYF. The DNA of the CDR3 is TGTGCCAGCGGGTCGCCCGAGCAGTACTTC.

This clonotype was counted a few times. CDR3 protein: CASSLLVSGANVLTF. CDR3 sequence (DNA): TGTGCCAGCAGTTTACTGGTCTCTGGGGCCAACGTCCTGACTTTC. V gene TRBV12-3 or TRBV12-4 combines with J gene TRBJ2-6, with D unclear. Trimming took off 2 bases at V and 0 bases at J, with 5 bases between the two ends. This CDR3 spans 15 amino acids.

The gene calls are TRBV7-2 and TRBJ2-2, with a tentative D call TRBD1 (6 bases). The CDR3 is 17 amino acids. CDR1 and CDR2 from the germline V gene are SGHTA and FQGNSA. The V end was cut by 4 bases, the J end by 5 bases, with 20 bases between. The CDR3 loop is CASSWGLGGRETGELFF. In nucleotides, the CDR3 is TGTGCCAGCAGCTGGGGGCTCGGAGGCCGAGAAACCGGGGAGCTGTTTTTT. Filled out from reference TRBV7-2 and TRBJ2-2, the complete variable domain reads GAGVSQSPSNKVTEKGKDVELRCDPISGHTALYWYRQSLGQGLEFLIYFQGNSAPDKSGLPSDRFSAERTGGSVSTLTIQRTQQEDSAVYLCASSWGLGGRETGELFFGEGSRLTVL.

This clonotype was seen a single time. The chain is built from TRBV6-1 and TRBJ2-1; D could derive from TRBD1 or TRBD2 (7 bases each). CDR3 length equals 15 residues. The V end was cut by 6 bases, the J end by 2 bases, with 14 bases between. Germline V gene data show CDR1 as MNHNS and CDR2 as SASEGT. This CDR3 is CASSPQGGTYNEQFF. CDR3 coding DNA: TGTGCCAGCAGCCCCCAGGGGGGGACCTACAATGAGCAGTTCTTC.

The V gene is TRBV3-1, the J gene TRBJ1-6; no firm D call. Trimming took off 4 bases at V and 6 bases at J, with 13 bases between the two ends. Germline V gene lookup returns CDR1 LGHDT and CDR2 YNNKEL (reference sequence). This CDR3 spans 15 amino acids. CDR3 loop: CASSLRARGNSPLHF. The CDR3 region has the DNA TGTGCCAGCAGCCTCCGAGCACGGGGTAATTCACCCCTCCACTTT.

This clonotype has more than one count but fewer than ten. The chain combines TRBV29-1 with TRBJ2-1; D tentatively fits TRBD1 or TRBD2 (6 bases each). CDR3 length: 14 amino acids. V shed 7 bases and J shed 2 bases, with 15 bases lying between them. Germline CDR1 SQVTM, CDR2 ANQGSEA. The CDR3 is CSGGARGTYNEQFF. CDR3 DNA: TGCAGCGGGGGGGCGCGGGGTACCTACAATGAGCAGTTCTTC.

This clonotype was detected only a few times. V and J are TRBV14 and TRBJ1-1; D is possibly TRBD1 (5 bases). V was trimmed by 7 bases and J by 1 base, leaving 10 bases between them. Germline CDR1 reads SGHDN; CDR2 reads FVKESK. The CDR3 runs 13 residues. As DNA, the CDR3 is TGTGCCAGCACCCAGGGATGGAACACTGAAGCTTTCTTT. This translates into CASTQGWNTEAFF.

This clonotype has more than one count but fewer than ten. Here the CDR3 reads CSARDLSSGRVNNEQFF. The CDR3 coding sequence is TGCAGTGCTAGAGATCTTTCAAGCGGGAGGGTTAACAATGAGCAGTTCTTC. The chain recombines TRBV20-1 with TRBJ2-1, with 10 positions matching TRBD2. The CDR3 runs 17 residues. CDR1 and CDR2 from the germline V gene are DFQATT and SNEGSKA (reference sequence). V trimming: 0 bases; J trimming: 5 bases; junction bases outside the gene matches: 10.

This clonotype was detected many times. The chain employs TRBV5-1 and TRBJ2-2; TRBD1 agrees at 7 bases. With 3 bases clipped from V and 5 bases from J, the junction kept 4 bases outside the gene matches. The germline CDR1 and CDR2 sequences are SGHRS and YFSETQ. The CDR3 covers 14 residues. The CDR3 DNA is TGCGCCAGCAGCTACAAACAGGGGACCGGGGAGCTGTTTTTT. This sequence encodes CASSYKQGTGELFF.

This rearrangement joins TRBV6-1 to TRBJ2-1, with 7 bases fitting TRBD1. CDR3 length: 15 residues. Germline trimming cut 6 bases from V and 6 bases from J; bases unmatched to any gene: 11. CDR1 and CDR2 from the germline V gene are MNHNS and SASEGT. The CDR3 DNA is TGTGCCAGCAGGCCCCGTGAGAGGGGGCCCAATGAGCAGTTCTTC. Amino acid sequence: CASRPRERGPNEQFF.

This chain connects TRBV20-1 to TRBJ1-1; tentatively, D is TRBD1 (6 bases). The germline CDR1 and CDR2 sequences are DFQATT and SNEGSKA (reference sequence). V shed 4 bases and J shed 0 bases, with 15 bases lying between them. CDR3 size: 15 residues. CDR3 protein: CSATTGKGMNTEAFF. In DNA form, the CDR3 reads TGCAGTGCTACCACAGGGAAAGGAATGAACACTGAAGCTTTCTTT.

This clonotype was detected a few times. This rearrangement joins TRBV6-1 to TRBJ2-3, with D unclear. CDR1 MNHNS and CDR2 SASEGT come from the germline V gene. The ends were cut back, 6 bases at V and 2 bases at J, with 9 bases in the middle. The CDR3 is made up of 13 amino acids. The DNA of the CDR3 is TGTGCCAGCAGGGGCGGATTCACAGATACGCAGTATTTT. Translation: CASRGGFTDTQYF.

This clonotype was detected many times. This chain links TRBV27 with TRBJ1-1; no clear D gene. The germline gives CDR1 MNHEY, CDR2 SMNVEV (reference sequence). V was pared by 0 bases and J by 0 bases, with 8 bases between. The CDR3 is made up of 15 amino acids. The CDR3, as DNA: TGTGCCAGCAGTTTATCAGGCACCTTGAACACTGAAGCTTTCTTT. Translated: CASSLSGTLNTEAFF.

This clonotype was seen a handful of times. DNA for the CDR3: TGCAGTGCCCGTAGCGGGAGCCGTTCTAATGAGCAGTTCTTC. Residues: CSARSGSRSNEQFF. The rearrangement uses TRBV20-1 and TRBJ2-1; 9 bases match TRBD2. The trim removed 6 bases at V and 7 bases at J, leaving 10 bases unmatched. This CDR3 contains 14 residues. The germline V gene encodes CDR1 DFQATT and CDR2 SNEGSKA (reference sequence).

The rearrangement joins TRBV7-2 to TRBJ2-1, with 9 bases matching TRBD1. CDR1 SGHTA and CDR2 FQGNSA come from the germline V gene. V lost 5 bases, J lost 4 bases, and 6 bases stayed unmatched. The CDR3 has 15 residues. The CDR3 reads CASSPNRGRYNEQFF. In DNA, the CDR3 is TGTGCCAGCAGCCCTAACAGGGGGCGGTACAATGAGCAGTTCTTC.

V usage is TRBV9 and J usage is TRBJ1-1; TRBD1 might be the D (5 bases). Germline CDR1 reads SGDLS; CDR2 reads YYNGEE. This CDR3 contains 14 residues. V lost 2 bases and J lost 0, with 8 bases in between. The CDR3 DNA reads TGTGCCAGCAGCGTGACAGCCATGAACACTGAAGCTTTCTTT. Translated, it gives CASSVTAMNTEAFF.

This clonotype was seen a handful of times. J is TRBJ1-2 and V is TRBV6-1; D is unresolved. Germline V CDR1 and CDR2: MNHNS, SASEGT. This CDR3 comprises 14 residues. V was clipped by 7 bases and J by 5 bases, with 17 bases between them. The CDR3 DNA sequence: TGTGCCAGCACAACCTCGAGAGGCCCTTATGGCTACACCTTC. Encoded protein: CASTTSRGPYGYTF.

This chain links TRBV12-5 with TRBJ2-7, with 9 bases lining up with TRBD1. Trimming at V came to 6 bases and at J to 5 bases, leaving 11 bases not matched to a gene. The germline V gene has CDR1 LGHNT and CDR2 FRNRAP. The CDR3 extends over 15 amino acids. The CDR3 DNA follows: TGTGCTAGTGGCACCCCTTATAGGACAGGGGACGAGCAGTACTTC. Encoded protein: CASGTPYRTGDEQYF.

This clonotype was recorded a few times. This chain joins TRBV7-9 and TRBJ2-7; TRBD1 might be the D (5 bases). CDR1 SEHNR and CDR2 FQNEAQ come from the germline V gene (reference sequence). The V end lost 5 bases, the J end lost 6 bases, and 11 bases lay between the germline ends. The CDR3 runs to 12 residues. In nucleotides, the CDR3 is TGTGCCAGCAGCCCCATGGGGCCCGAGCAGTACTTC. Translating gives CASSPMGPEQYF.

This clonotype occurred many times. The rearrangement uses TRBV7-2 and TRBJ2-1; 14 positions match TRBD2. The CDR3 sequence is 15 residues long. With V trimmed by 5 bases and J by 7 bases, 4 bases remained unmatched. Germline CDR1 reads SGHTA; CDR2 reads FQGNSA. CDR3: CASSPGTSGGNEQFF. CDR3 in DNA: TGTGCCAGCAGCCCCGGGACTAGCGGGGGTAATGAGCAGTTCTTC.

The chain recombines TRBV11-2 with TRBJ2-1; D call uncertain. Germline CDR1 is SGHAT and CDR2 is FQNNGV. V lost 1 base and J lost 0, with 16 bases in between. The CDR3 spans 18 residues. Here the CDR3 reads CASSLGKDPQVSYNEQFF. Written as DNA, the CDR3 is TGTGCCAGCAGCTTAGGGAAGGACCCCCAAGTCTCCTACAATGAGCAGTTCTTC.

This rearrangement joins TRBV20-1 to TRBJ2-7; no clear D. V was trimmed by 1 base and J by 5 bases, leaving 12 bases between them. The CDR3 extends over 13 amino acids. Looked up from germline, CDR1 is DFQATT and CDR2 is SNEGSKA (reference sequence). The CDR3 nucleotides read TGCAGTGCTAGAGGGGATCCTGCCGACGAGCAGTACTTC. Its translation is CSARGDPADEQYF.